This is a list of T cell receptor beta chains from one sample in a study of shared clonotypes between healthy human individuals. Sequencing was performed with immunoSEQ multiplex PCR; in TCRdb, only in-frame clones are kept and a portion is missing. The sample has about 490,000 clones, 65% to 85% seen once. The sequenced sample was PBMCs. The source of these receptors is a woman between 40 and 50 years old in good health. Some clones in this sample may be carry-over from other donors' samples. CDR3s include the opening cysteine and the closing phenylalanine or tryptophan. D genes are given only for firm matches. Clone size, where shown, is once, few, many, or a class for clones that have expanded.

len,j_gene,abundance,v_gene,d_gene,CDR3nt,CDR3aa
16,TRBJ2-7,-,TRBV5-1,TRBD2,TGCGCCAGCAGCCCAGGGACTAGCGGGGTTAAATACGAGCAGTACTTC,CASSPGTSGVKYEQYF
15,TRBJ2-7,-,TRBV7-2,-,TGTGCCAGCAGCTTAGCGTCAGGAGAGAACTACGAGCAGTACTTC,CASSLASGENYEQYF
16,TRBJ2-7,-,TRBV4-3,TRBD2,TGCGCCAGCAGCCAAACTAGCGGGAGGGCCTACCACGAGCAGTACTTC,CASSQTSGRAYHEQYF
16,TRBJ1-5,-,TRBV27,TRBD1,TGTGCCAGCAGTTACCTCTCAGGGGGCCTCAATCAGCCCCAGCATTTT,CASSYLSGGLNQPQHF
15,TRBJ2-7,-,TRBV9,-,TGTGCCAGCAGCGTAAAACCAGGGACGCTGTACGAGCAGTACTTC,CASSVKPGTLYEQYF
17,TRBJ2-1,many,TRBV11-3,-,TGTGCCAGCAGCCCGTCACCTGGGACCGGCGGATACAATGAGCAGTTCTTC,CASSPSPGTGGYNEQFF
17,TRBJ2-7,-,TRBV7-9,-,TGTGCCAGCAGCTTCAGAAAGGGGGGCCTCGATTCCTACGAGCAGTACTTC,CASSFRKGGLDSYEQYF
16,TRBJ2-5,once,TRBV27,-,TGTGCCAGCCATCCTTCCGGGCCTTCTTTGGCGGAGACCCAGTACTTC,CASHPSGPSLAETQYF
13,TRBJ1-2,many,TRBV7-9,-,TGTGCCAGCAGCGCCGATCTAGGTGATGGCTACACCTTC,CASSADLGDGYTF
14,TRBJ1-2,-,TRBV5-1,TRBD1,TGCGCCAGCAGCCGGGACAGGGGGCTGTATGGCTACACCTTC,CASSRDRGLYGYTF
15,TRBJ2-3,-,TRBV29-1,-,TGCAGCGTTGAAGCTCCGCGCGGGAGCACAGATACGCAGTATTTT,CSVEAPRGSTDTQYF
13,TRBJ1-1,-,TRBV6-1,TRBD1,TGTGCCACCAGGGGGCGGTTGTACACTGAAGCTTTCTTT,CATRGRLYTEAFF
15,TRBJ1-1,-,TRBV6-1,-,TGTGCCAGCAGTGAAGCGGGCGGCATCCCCGCTGAAGCTTTCTTT,CASSEAGGIPAEAFF
15,TRBJ1-1,-,TRBV25-1,TRBD1,TGTGCCAGCAGTGAATGGGGCAGGGGGAGGACTGAAGCTTTCTTT,CASSEWGRGRTEAFF
15,TRBJ1-1,-,TRBV19,-,TGTGCCAGTAGTATAGATCATTCCTTGTCGGGTGAAGCTTTCTTT,CASSIDHSLSGEAFF
16,TRBJ2-3,-,TRBV6-5,TRBD2,TGTGCCAGCAGTTACCCTAGCGGGAGTTCAGGAGATACGCAGTATTTT,CASSYPSGSSGDTQYF
13,TRBJ1-2,-,TRBV7-8,TRBD1,TGTGCCAGCAGCTTAGGACAGGGGTATGGCTACACCTTC,CASSLGQGYGYTF
15,TRBJ2-3,-,TRBV5-4,-,TGTGCCAGCAGCTCCGGAGGGGGTAGCACAGATACGCAGTATTTT,CASSSGGGSTDTQYF
16,TRBJ2-1,-,TRBV7-6,TRBD2,TGTGCCAGCAGCAGACTCCCCCAGCGGGGCTACAATGAGCAGTTCTTC,CASSRLPQRGYNEQFF
18,TRBJ2-3,-,TRBV4-1,TRBD2,TGCGCCAGCAGCCAAGATCCTCCGGAGACGGGAGGGTCAGATACGCAGTATTTT,CASSQDPPETGGSDTQYF
18,TRBJ2-5,-,TRBV18,TRBD2,TGTGCCAGCTCACCAGGGATAGCGGGAGGGCCTAACCAAGAGACCCAGTACTTC,CASSPGIAGGPNQETQYF
17,TRBJ2-7,-,TRBV23-1,TRBD2,TGCGCCAGCAGTCAAAGCAGGGAGGGCCTACTCACCTACGAGCAGTACTTC,CASSQSREGLLTYEQYF
10,TRBJ2-5,-,TRBV2,-,TGTGCCAGCGGGCAGGAGACCCAGTACTTC,CASGQETQYF
14,TRBJ2-5,few,TRBV5-1,-,TGCGCCAGCAGTTTGGAGGGGTACCAAGAGACCCAGTACTTC,CASSLEGYQETQYF
16,TRBJ2-1,-,TRBV25-1,TRBD2,TGTGCCAGCAGATCACCTAGCGGGACGAACTACAATGAGCAGTTCTTC,CASRSPSGTNYNEQFF
15,TRBJ1-2,-,TRBV10-3,-,TGTGCCATCAGTGAGCCGCCAGCAGAATCCTATGGCTACACCTTC,CAISEPPAESYGYTF
12,TRBJ2-7,once,TRBV11-2,TRBD2,TGTGCCAGCAGCCCCGGACTAGCGCCGCGGTACTTC,CASSPGLAPRYF
13,TRBJ1-4,few,TRBV15,-,TGTGCCACCAGCAGAGATCTTAATGAAAAACTGTTTTTT,CATSRDLNEKLFF
14,TRBJ2-1,-,TRBV6-6,-,TGTGCCAGCAGTGTACAGGGACTTAACAATGAGCAGTTCTTC,CASSVQGLNNEQFF
15,TRBJ2-7,-,TRBV15,-,TGTGCCACCAGCAGAGGGCTGCCAAGCTCCTACGGGCAGTACTTC,CATSRGLPSSYGQYF
14,TRBJ2-3,-,TRBV27,-,TGTGCCAGCAGTTTATACCCGGACACAGATACGCAGTATTTT,CASSLYPDTDTQYF
13,TRBJ1-2,-,TRBV27,TRBD1,TGTGCCAGCAGTCCGGGACAGGGTTCCGGCTACACCTTC,CASSPGQGSGYTF
14,TRBJ2-1,few,TRBV2,TRBD1,TGTGCCAGCAGGGGACAGGGGGTCCTCGATGAGCAGTTCTTC,CASRGQGVLDEQFF
14,TRBJ2-1,-,TRBV2,-,TGTGCCACGGCCCGGACGCCAACCTACAATGAGCAGTTCTTC,CATARTPTYNEQFF
12,TRBJ1-1,-,TRBV7-3,-,TGTGCCAGCAGCTCTGTCGACACTGAAGCTTTCTTT,CASSSVDTEAFF
13,TRBJ2-3,-,TRBV11-2,-,TGTGCCAGCAGCGTAGAACTACTCGGTACGCAGTATTTT,CASSVELLGTQYF
13,TRBJ2-5,-,TRBV25-1,-,TGTGCCAGCAGTCGGACGGCGGGAGAGACCCAGTACTTC,CASSRTAGETQYF
13,TRBJ2-1,-,TRBV5-1,-,TGCGCCAGCAGCTTGGGGGTCGGAAATGAGCAGTTCTTC,CASSLGVGNEQFF
16,TRBJ2-2,-,TRBV4-3,-,TGCGCCAGCAGCCAAGATCTGGCAGCCAACACCGGGGAGCTGTTTTTT,CASSQDLAANTGELFF
15,TRBJ2-5,-,TRBV5-1,TRBD1,TGCGCCAGCAGCTTCACAGGGGGCGCGGGGGAGACCCAGTACTTC,CASSFTGGAGETQYF
16,TRBJ1-5,once,TRBV28,-,TGTGCCAGCAGTTTAGGGGGTGGTCATAGCAATCAGCCCCAGCATTTT,CASSLGGGHSNQPQHF
13,TRBJ2-2,-,TRBV2,TRBD2,TGTGCCAGCACACCTAGCGGAGGCGGGGAGCTGTTTTTT,CASTPSGGGELFF
14,TRBJ2-3,-,TRBV5-1,-,TGCGCCAGCAGCTTTACGAGGGCCACAGATACGCAGTATTTT,CASSFTRATDTQYF
13,TRBJ1-1,-,TRBV7-9,-,TGTGCCAGCAGCCCCGGGTCGAACACTGAAGCTTTCTTT,CASSPGSNTEAFF
12,TRBJ1-2,-,TRBV15,-,TGTGCCACCAGCAGAGGAGCAGGCTCCTACACCTTC,CATSRGAGSYTF
15,TRBJ2-7,-,TRBV10-2,TRBD2,TGCGCCAGCAGAGACCTAGCGGGAGTTTCCTACGAGCAGTACTTC,CASRDLAGVSYEQYF